One sample yielded the 5 T cell receptor beta chains listed below, sequenced in a study of cytomegalovirus exposure and HLA in healthy donors. Primers for the PCR totalled 60 Vbeta and 13 Jbeta. TCRdb's table, derived via immunoSEQ multiplex PCR, lists solely in-frame clones and lacks some. Of about 61,000 clones listed, around 87% are singletons. Sequencing used PBMCs. All receptors come from a man younger than 30 in good health and CMV-seronegative.

This clone was seen once. The V gene is TRBV27, the J gene TRBJ2-7, with a possible D match to TRBD1 (5 bases). Trimming left V 6 bases short and J 2 bases short, with 11 bases between. The germline CDR1 and CDR2 sequences are MNHEY and SMNVEV (reference sequence). The CDR3 covers 13 residues. This CDR3 reads CASSSDSPYEQYF. In DNA form, the CDR3 reads TGTGCCAGCAGCTCCGACAGTCCCTACGAGCAGTACTTC.

The chain is built from TRBV11-2 and TRBJ2-7; 8 nucleotides line up with TRBD2. The CDR3 runs 14 residues. Germline CDR1 is SGHAT and CDR2 is FQNNGV. Trimming took 1 base from V and 3 from J; bases not matched to a gene: 2. Here the CDR3 DNA reads TGTGCCAGCAGCTTAGGTGCGGGAGGCTACGAGCAGTACTTC. This gives the protein CASSLGAGGYEQYF. Variable domain in full (rest from reference TRBV11-2 and TRBJ2-7): EAGVAQSPRYKIIEKRQSVAFWCNPISGHATLYWYQQILGQGPKLLIQFQNNGVVDDSQLPKDRFSAERLKGVDSTLKIQPAKLEDSAVYLCASSLGAGGYEQYFGPGTRLTVT.

The rearrangement uses TRBV4-1 and TRBJ2-6, with TRBD2 matching over 8 bases. This CDR3 region has 19 residues. CDR1 and CDR2 (germline): MGHRA, YSYEKL. With V trimmed by 3 bases and J by 4 bases, 14 bases remained unmatched. The CDR3 region is CASSHSGVGGALGANVLTF. CDR3 nucleotide sequence: TGCGCCAGCAGCCATAGCGGGGTGGGCGGCGCCCTCGGGGCCAACGTCCTGACTTTC.

CDR3 region: CASSFRDRGPETQYF. CDR3 sequence (DNA): TGTGCCAGCAGCTTCCGGGACAGGGGGCCTGAGACCCAGTACTTC. The chain couples TRBV7-9 to TRBJ2-5, with 12 bases that match TRBD1. Germline-derived CDR1 and CDR2 are SEHNR and FQNEAQ (reference sequence). The CDR3 length is 15 residues. Trimming at V came to 3 bases and at J to 5 bases, leaving 4 bases not matched to a gene.

This clone is a singleton in its sample. The chain joins TRBV18 to TRBJ2-7, with TRBD1 identical over 8 bases. The CDR3 is 14 amino acids. Germline CDR1 reads KGHSH; CDR2 reads LQKENI. V shed 3 bases, J shed 2 bases, and the junction held 3 bases outside the gene matches. This chain's CDR3 is CASSPGQGTYEQYF. CDR3 DNA: TGTGCCAGCTCACCTGGACAGGGCACCTACGAGCAGTACTTC.